A selection of T cell receptor beta chains follows, all from one sample in a study of shared clonotypes between healthy human individuals. Profiled with immunoSEQ multiplex PCR; TCRdb holds only in-frame clones, not every one. Altogether more than 400,000 clones are present, almost 97% being singletons, with the ten largest covering 0.06%. Sequencing was done on a sample of naive CD4+ T cells sorted from blood. These TCRs come from a woman in her 30s in good health. The CDR3 runs from the conserved cysteine through the conserved F or W. Expanded clones are given a class, and other clones once, few, many or no size at all.

>TRBJ2-7|NA|TRBV7-8
CASSLPGQGSGEQYF
>TRBJ2-7|NA|TRBV5-1
CASSLGTANYEQYF
>TRBJ2-7|NA|TRBV5-4
CASSLEGGFSRYTEQYF
>TRBJ2-1|NA|TRBV18
CASSPITINEQFF
>TRBJ2-3|NA|TRBV6-6
CASSSPRSGRGDTQYF
>TRBJ1-5|few|TRBV6-5
CASSRQGNGNQPQHF
>TRBJ2-1|NA|TRBV18
CASSRLLDVGYNEQFF
>TRBJ2-7|NA|TRBV4-1
CASSQVLAGGYEQYF
>TRBJ1-1|once|TRBV5-1
CASSLARGADTEAFF
>TRBJ2-5|NA|TRBV14
CASSRLGQETQYF
>TRBJ2-1|NA|TRBV5-1
CASSFDGNSYNEQFF
>TRBJ1-5|NA|TRBV27
CASSLSRGSSQPQHF
>TRBJ2-5|NA|TRBV28
CASSLLGETQYF
>TRBJ2-5|NA|TRBV27
CASSLHHGETQYF
>TRBJ2-3|NA|TRBV11-3
CASSLGTSGTDTQYF
>TRBJ2-7|NA|TRBV27
CASSSRQGYEQYF
>TRBJ1-3|NA|TRBV30
CAWSEGQAGNTIYF
>TRBJ2-4|NA|TRBV27
CASSVLGSGAKNIQYF
>TRBJ1-4|NA|TRBV5-1
CASRRQGTATNEKLFF
>TRBJ2-3|NA|TRBV5-4
CASSQGGTRADTQYF
>TRBJ1-5|NA|TRBV28
CASRPSNQPQHF
>TRBJ2-7|NA|TRBV7-8
CASSLALAGGRSSYEQYF
>TRBJ2-1|once|TRBV4-2
CASSHTPSGTSVSEQFF
>TRBJ2-3|NA|TRBV7-2
CASNRLRRRDTDTQYF
>TRBJ2-6|NA|TRBV4-1
CASSQEDRRSVKVLTF
>TRBJ1-4|NA|TRBV2
CASRRQGTEKLFF
>TRBJ2-4|NA|TRBV7-9
CASSTPGTSGIAKNIQYF
>TRBJ1-2|few|TRBV5-1
CASSLEGSDYGYTF
>TRBJ2-5|NA|TRBV30
CAWRGAGETQYF
>TRBJ1-5|NA|TRBV27
CASSPLAPRVRQPQHF
>TRBJ2-7|NA|TRBV2
CASRETGRYEQYF
>TRBJ2-5|NA|TRBV16
CASSNHGETQYF
>TRBJ1-2|NA|TRBV30
CAWSELSSNPYGYTF
>TRBJ2-2|NA|TRBV5-1
CASRPPGTANTGELFF
>TRBJ1-2|NA|TRBV2
CAREIFSGTEITFGPGSGYTF
>TRBJ2-7|NA|TRBV27
CASSSSGVYEQYF
>TRBJ1-1|NA|TRBV10-1
CASSGTINAEAFF
>TRBJ1-4|NA|TRBV7-2
CASSSRVLDEKLFF
>TRBJ1-1|NA|TRBV30
CAWRAPWTDEAFF
>TRBJ2-1|NA|TRBV7-8
CASSQGQGTYNEQFF
>TRBJ2-1|NA|TRBV28
CASSGAESSYNEQFF
>TRBJ1-1|once|TRBV19
CASSLGHPNTEAFF
>TRBJ2-1|NA|TRBV5-6
CASSLGLLKGNEQFF
>TRBJ1-1|NA|TRBV4-2
CASSQDLISGVNTEAFF
>TRBJ2-1|once|TRBV5-6
CASSLPGGPPEQFF
>TRBJ1-1|NA|TRBV5-1
CASSLGTGSTEAFF
>TRBJ2-1|NA|TRBV5-4
CASSWPGLAGGNEQFF
>TRBJ2-2|NA|TRBV28
CASRGLNTGELFF
>TRBJ2-1|NA|TRBV11-2
CASSSRGASGSYNEQFF
>TRBJ1-1|NA|TRBV5-1
CASSLGRDRRNTEAFF
>TRBJ2-7|NA|TRBV2
CASSEPGSLNEQYF
>TRBJ2-3|once|TRBV29-1
CSVDLAGAGSTDTQYF